This is a list of T cell receptor beta chains from one sample in a study of T-cell reconstitution after alpha-beta-depleted transplantation in children. In TCRdb, the PCR reads were re-called with MiXCR into one record per CDR3 protein. The sample contains 350,000 to 400,000 distinct CDR3 sequences, 20% of which appear only once. The starting material was PBMCs from the stem cell graft donor, obtained from the stem cell graft. These receptor sequences come from a human donor who donated a stem cell graft to a child with acute myeloid leukemia. CDR3s leave out the opening cysteine and the closing phenylalanine or tryptophan. Expanded clones get a size class; other rows say once, few or many, or leave the size out.

V,size,J,CDR3
TRBV27,-,TRBJ2-7,ASRRGGSGDEQY
TRBV29-1,-,TRBJ2-1,SVGQDSYNEQF
TRBV28,-,TRBJ2-7,ASRAGATYEQY
TRBV10-3,few,TRBJ2-7,AISDATSVYEQY
TRBV5-1,-,TRBJ2-1,ASSLARTTFNEQF
TRBV30,-,TRBJ2-3,AWINGWTSGRTDTQY
TRBV6-5,-,TRBJ1-1,ASSYSSSTSGWEAF
TRBV7-9,-,TRBJ2-1,ASSPGRGTYNEQF
TRBV12-3/TRBV12-4,-,TRBJ1-4,ASRARVANEKLF
TRBV29-1,many,TRBJ1-5,SVETGLGNQPQH
TRBV27,-,TRBJ1-6,ASSAQGAYNSPLH
TRBV6-5,many,TRBJ1-1,ASSYEGTANTEAF
TRBV12-3/TRBV12-4,many,TRBJ1-5,ASSRSNQPQH
TRBV30,-,TRBJ2-1,AWSSAGEDNEQF
TRBV10-2,many,TRBJ2-1,ASKETSGIEQF
TRBV12-3/TRBV12-4,few,TRBJ2-7,ASSFFPGQNEQY
TRBV4-1,-,TRBJ2-7,ASSQGTGVYEQY
TRBV7-9,few,TRBJ2-7,ASPTRFLNYPYEQY
TRBV11-2,-,TRBJ2-7,ASSFGSGRAMDEQY
TRBV12-3/TRBV12-4,-,TRBJ2-3,ASSLSPGTDTQY
TRBV20-1,many,TRBJ2-3,SARSSGSRNTQY
TRBV6-2/TRBV6-3,-,TRBJ1-5,ASSYLSGHSNQPQH
TRBV6-6,many,TRBJ2-7,ASSYPGDEQY
TRBV29-1,many,TRBJ1-5,SVAGDDQPQH
TRBV7-6,-,TRBJ2-7,ASSSPPGEWQY
TRBV24-1,many,TRBJ2-2,ATSDGLTTGELF
TRBV11-2,-,TRBJ1-1,ASSLTGRAEAF
TRBV13,few,TRBJ2-7,ASSFTSSYEQY
TRBV4-3,few,TRBJ2-7,ASSLGGLAGDSYEQY
TRBV2,few,TRBJ2-7,ASSGGTGSYEQY
TRBV12-3/TRBV12-4,few,TRBJ2-1,ASSLHTNNEQF
TRBV27,few,TRBJ2-2,ASSLPGPTSTGELF